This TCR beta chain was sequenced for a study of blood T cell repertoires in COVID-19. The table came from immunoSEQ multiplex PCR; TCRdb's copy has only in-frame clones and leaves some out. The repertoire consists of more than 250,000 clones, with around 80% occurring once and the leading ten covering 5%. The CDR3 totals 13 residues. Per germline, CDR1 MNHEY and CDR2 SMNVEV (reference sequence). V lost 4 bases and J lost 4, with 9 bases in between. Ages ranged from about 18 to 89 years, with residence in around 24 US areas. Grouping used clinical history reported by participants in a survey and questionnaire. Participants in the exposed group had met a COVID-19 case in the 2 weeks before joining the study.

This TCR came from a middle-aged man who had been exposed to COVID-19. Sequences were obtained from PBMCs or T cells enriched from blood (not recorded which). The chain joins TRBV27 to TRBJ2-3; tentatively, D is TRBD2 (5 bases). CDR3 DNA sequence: TGTGCCAGCAGTTCCCTAGCACCAGATACGCAGTATTTT. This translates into CASSSLAPDTQYF.